Listed here is a single T cell receptor beta chain. This record comes from a study of blood T cell repertoires in COVID-19. CDR3 length: 13 amino acids. In germline, CDR1 is SGHTS, CDR2 YDEGEE. V shed 4 bases and J shed 4 bases, with 9 bases lying between them. Assay: immunoSEQ multiplex PCR; the TCRdb copy retains only in-frame clones and omits some. The data show about 69,000 clones, approximately 78% seen once. The receptor's source is a woman aged 80 or older with acute or convalescent COVID-19. The rearrangement links TRBV5-8 to TRBJ1-5; D is undetermined. Sample: peripheral blood. The CDR3 region has the DNA TGTGCCAGCAGCCTTCACAGAAATCAGCCCCAGCATTTT. It specifies CASSLHRNQPQHF.